This T cell receptor (beta chain) was sequenced during a study of T-cell reconstitution after alpha-beta-depleted transplantation in children. Findings and caveats of the study: Recipient T cells and thymic progenitors that survived were the source of the high TCRbeta diversity seen at day 60 in some patients.

This clonotype occurred many times. What it binds is not known. It was with unique molecular identifiers that the TCRbeta library was prepared. TCRdb reanalysed the PCR reads using MiXCR and keeps one entry per CDR3 protein. The repertoire includes hundreds of thousands of distinct CDR3 sequences, less than 20% of them detected once, and 5% sits in the top ten. Germline V gene lookup returns CDR1 LGHDT and CDR2 YNNKEL (reference sequence). The CDR3 length is 16 residues. Deletions cut 1 base from V and 3 bases from J, with 13 bases between. This TCR came from a male patient younger than 18 who had a stem cell transplant for acute lymphoblastic leukemia, so the T cells may come from the graft donor. The input for sequencing was PBMCs, mostly from graft donor cells, taken 360 days after TCRalphabeta/CD19-depleted stem cell transplant. This chain links TRBV3-1 with TRBJ2-1; TRBD1 is a possible D gene (5 bases). As DNA, the CDR3 is TGTGCCAGCAGCCAAGGTCCCCTCAGGGACTACAATGAGCAGTTCTTC. This codes for CASSQGPLRDYNEQFF.